This T cell receptor beta chain derives from a study of T-cell reconstitution after alpha-beta-depleted transplantation in children. Using unique molecular identifiers, the investigators prepared the TCRbeta library. Using its own MiXCR run on the PCR reads, TCRdb lists one record per CDR3 protein. Found here are hundreds of thousands of distinct CDR3 sequences, under 15% of them singletons; the top ten hold about 0.79%. This clonotype appeared many times. Its target is unknown. Study-level findings and limits: Newly made T cells mostly supplied T-cell counts and diversity one year after transplant. Reported findings indicate that, about two months after transplant, alpha-beta T cells came from several hundred expanded clones, which were derived from non-depleted graft cells.

Looked up from germline, CDR1 is SGHDT and CDR2 is YYEEEE. Trimming removed 1 base from V and 1 base from J, with 6 bases in between. The CDR3 covers 13 residues. The V gene is TRBV5-6, the J gene TRBJ2-7; D unresolved. The TCR comes from a girl aged 2 to 10 with congenital amegakaryocytic thrombocytopenia, due to receive a stem cell transplant. Source: PBMCs, taken before TCRalphabeta/CD19-depleted stem cell transplant. The chain's CDR3 is CASSLLKSYEQYF. Written as DNA, the CDR3 is TGTGCCAGCAGCTTGTTGAAGTCCTACGAGCAGTACTTC. Variable domain in full (rest from reference TRBV5-6 and TRBJ2-7): DAGVTQSPTHLIKTRGQQVTLRCSPKSGHDTVSWYQQALGQGPQFIFQYYEEEERQRGNFPDRFSGHQFPNYSSELNVNALLLGDSALYLCASSLLKSYEQYFGPGTRLTVT.